This TCR beta chain came from a study of shared clonotypes between healthy human individuals. Trimming stripped 0 bases from V and 4 bases from J, with 7 bases between. CDR3 length: 13 amino acids. Looked up from germline, CDR1 is SGHTA and CDR2 is FQGNSA. The data were produced by immunoSEQ multiplex PCR, yet TCRdb's version contains in-frame clones alone and is incomplete. The table lists more than 90,000 clones, 67% of them singletons. The chain links TRBV7-2 to TRBJ2-7; D gene uncertain. The TCR comes from a man younger than 40 in good health. The source material was memory CD8+ T cells sorted from blood. Subset reported: CD45RO+ cells pooled with CCR7-negative TemRA cells. CDR3 coding DNA: TGTGCCAGCAGCTTAGCGGGCTCGTACGAGCAGTACTTC. Its translation is CASSLAGSYEQYF.